The clone carrying this T cell receptor beta chain was seen once. The antigen is unknown. This entry is derived from a study of cytomegalovirus exposure and HLA in healthy donors. Whole-study results and caveats: Further analysis, carried out later, found HLA-associated TCR beta chains more clonally expanded than equally common other chains. In a later analysis, donors in an Asian-associated ancestry cluster reportedly had fewer N-insertions in productive TCRs than the cohort mean.

A multiplex PCR was run with 60 Vbeta primers and 13 Jbeta primers. TCRdb's table, derived via immunoSEQ multiplex PCR, lists solely in-frame clones and lacks some. The table records under 150,000 clones, 73% of them present only once. The CDR3 has 12 amino acids. CDR1 is SGHDT, CDR2 YYEEEE, per germline. V was shortened by 3 bases and J by 3 bases, with 3 bases between the two germline ends. This clonotype was obtained from a human donor in good health. The chain has TRBV5-6 and TRBJ2-2; no clear D. Sequenced: PBMCs. CDR3 nucleotides: TGTGCCAGCAGCTCGTACACCGGGGAGCTGTTTTTT. Translated, it gives CASSSYTGELFF.